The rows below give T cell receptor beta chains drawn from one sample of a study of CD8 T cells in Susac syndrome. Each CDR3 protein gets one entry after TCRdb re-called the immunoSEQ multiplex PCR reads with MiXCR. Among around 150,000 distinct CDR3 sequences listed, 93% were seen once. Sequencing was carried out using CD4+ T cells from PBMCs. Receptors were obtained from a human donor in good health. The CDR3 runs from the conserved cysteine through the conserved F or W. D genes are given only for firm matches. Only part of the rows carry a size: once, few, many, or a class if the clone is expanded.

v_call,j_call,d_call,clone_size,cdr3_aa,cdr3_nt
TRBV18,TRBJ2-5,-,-,CASSQDQQETQYF,TGTGCCAGCTCCCAAGATCAACAAGAGACCCAGTACTTC
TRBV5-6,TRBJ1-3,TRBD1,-,CASSPTPRGGNTIYF,TGTGCCAGCAGCCCTACCCCCAGGGGGGGAAACACCATATATTTT
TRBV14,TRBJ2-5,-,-,CASSQVGGTGQETQYF,TGTGCCAGCAGCCAGGTCGGGGGCACGGGGCAAGAGACCCAGTACTTC
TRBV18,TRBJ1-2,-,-,CASSPPNRLGYGYTF,TGTGCCAGCTCACCACCGAACAGGCTGGGCTATGGCTACACCTTC
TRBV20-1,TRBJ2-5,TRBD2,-,CSARDSGGSQETQYF,TGCAGTGCTAGGGATAGCGGGGGATCACAAGAGACCCAGTACTTC
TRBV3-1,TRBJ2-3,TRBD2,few,CASSPRLAGDTDTQYF,TGTGCCAGCAGCCCCCGACTAGCGGGTGACACAGATACGCAGTATTTT
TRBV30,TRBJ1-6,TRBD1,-,CAWSVPTGGNSPLHF,TGTGCCTGGAGTGTACCAACAGGGGGAAATTCACCCCTCCACTTT
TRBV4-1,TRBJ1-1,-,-,CASSQVQRGQWTEAFF,TGCGCCAGCAGCCAAGTCCAACGAGGGCAATGGACTGAAGCTTTCTTT
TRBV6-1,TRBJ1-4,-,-,CASSDPGGSNEKLFF,TGTGCCAGCAGTGATCCGGGGGGGTCTAATGAAAAACTGTTTTTT
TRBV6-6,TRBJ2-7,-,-,CASSYGNSLSYEQYF,TGTGCCAGCAGTTACGGTAACAGCCTCTCCTACGAGCAGTACTTC
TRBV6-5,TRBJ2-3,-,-,CASSYSAAGHTDTQYF,TGTGCCAGCAGCTACTCAGCCGCCGGGCACACAGATACGCAGTATTTT
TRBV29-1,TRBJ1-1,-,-,CSAARTNTEAFF,TGCAGCGCCGCTCGGACGAACACTGAAGCTTTCTTT
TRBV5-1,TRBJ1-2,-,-,CASSFTGFSGYTF,TGCGCCAGCAGCTTTACAGGGTTCTCTGGCTACACCTTC
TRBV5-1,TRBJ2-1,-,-,CASSISGGHINEQFF,TGCGCCAGCAGCATCTCGGGGGGCCATATAAATGAGCAGTTCTTC
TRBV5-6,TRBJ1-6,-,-,CASSLTGRGSPLHF,TGTGCCAGCAGCTTGACAGGGAGAGGTTCACCCCTCCACTTT
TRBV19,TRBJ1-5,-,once,CASRPRKNQPQHF,TGTGCCAGTAGACCCAGGAAAAATCAGCCCCAGCATTTT
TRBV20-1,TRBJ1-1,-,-,CSAAREMNTEAFF,TGCAGTGCTGCCAGGGAAATGAACACTGAAGCTTTCTTT
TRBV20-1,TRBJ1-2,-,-,CSAPGRDVNNYGYTF,TGCAGTGCTCCGGGACGGGACGTAAATAACTATGGCTACACCTTC
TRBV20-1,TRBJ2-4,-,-,CSAKGPGNIQYF,TGCAGTGCCAAAGGGCCTGGAAACATTCAGTACTTC
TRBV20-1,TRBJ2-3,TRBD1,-,CSARDRDGTQYF,TGCAGTGCTCGCGACAGGGACGGTACGCAGTATTTT
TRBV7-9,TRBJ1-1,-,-,CASSFGSLRRHNTEAFF,TGTGCCAGCAGCTTTGGAAGCCTCCGGAGGCACAACACTGAAGCTTTCTTT
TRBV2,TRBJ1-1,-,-,CASSPNTRGTEAFF,TGTGCCAGCAGTCCGAACACCCGAGGGACTGAAGCTTTCTTT
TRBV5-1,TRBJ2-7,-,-,CASSFGGSTYEQYF,TGCGCCAGCAGCTTTGGGGGGAGCACCTACGAGCAGTACTTC
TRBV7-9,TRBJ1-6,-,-,CASSSGGSPLHF,TGTGCCAGCAGCTCCGGGGGTTCACCCCTCCACTTT
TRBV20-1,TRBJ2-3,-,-,CSAVRGTDTQYF,TGCAGTGCCGTTCGTGGCACAGATACGCAGTATTTT
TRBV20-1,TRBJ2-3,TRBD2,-,CSATTSGGGRTDTQYF,TGCAGTGCTACGACTAGCGGGGGCGGACGCACAGATACGCAGTATTTT
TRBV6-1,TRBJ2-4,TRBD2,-,CASSRVTSGVENIQYF,TGTGCCAGCAGCAGAGTGACTAGCGGGGTCGAAAACATTCAGTACTTC
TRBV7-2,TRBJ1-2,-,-,CASSRDSGDYGYTF,TGTGCCAGCAGCCGAGACAGCGGGGACTATGGCTACACCTTC
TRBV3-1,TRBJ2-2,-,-,CASSQGQGYGSGELFF,TGTGCCAGCAGCCAGGGGCAGGGATATGGATCCGGGGAGCTGTTTTTT
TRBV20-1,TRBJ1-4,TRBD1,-,CSAREGTVNEKLFF,TGCAGTGCTAGAGAGGGGACAGTTAATGAAAAACTGTTTTTT
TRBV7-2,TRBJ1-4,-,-,CASSLKLSIGGEKLFF,TGTGCCAGCAGCTTAAAGTTGTCCATCGGAGGGGAAAAACTGTTTTTT
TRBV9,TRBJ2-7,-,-,CASSVNAGTPYEQYF,TGTGCCAGCAGCGTAAACGCGGGGACCCCCTACGAGCAGTACTTC
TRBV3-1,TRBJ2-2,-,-,CASSQEWWGELFF,TGTGCCAGCAGCCAAGAGTGGTGGGGGGAGCTGTTTTTT
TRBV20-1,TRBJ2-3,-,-,CSFRWAGRTDTQYF,TGCAGTTTTAGGTGGGCGGGGCGAACAGATACGCAGTATTTT
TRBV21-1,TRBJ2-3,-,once,CASSNGQDTDTQYF,TGTGCCAGCAGCAATGGTCAGGATACAGATACGCAGTATTTT
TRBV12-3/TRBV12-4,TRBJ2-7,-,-,CASSLRPGGDYEQYF,TGTGCCAGCAGTTTACGGCCCGGCGGGGACTACGAGCAGTACTTC
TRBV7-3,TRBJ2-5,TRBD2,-,CASPPGVRGGGETQYF,TGTGCCAGCCCACCTGGGGTCCGCGGGGGGGGTGAGACCCAGTACTTC
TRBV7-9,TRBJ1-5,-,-,CASSFNVGQPQHF,TGTGCCAGCAGCTTTAATGTGGGTCAGCCCCAGCATTTT
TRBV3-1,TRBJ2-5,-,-,CASSQELPPETQYF,TGTGCCAGCAGCCAAGAACTTCCCCCGGAGACCCAGTACTTC
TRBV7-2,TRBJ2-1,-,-,CASSLLDSYEQFF,TGTGCCAGCAGCTTACTTGATTCGTATGAGCAGTTCTTC
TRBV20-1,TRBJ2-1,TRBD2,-,CSARPWDYPDNEQFF,TGCAGTGCTAGGCCCTGGGACTATCCCGACAATGAGCAGTTCTTC
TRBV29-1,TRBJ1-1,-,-,CSVGRVGAEAFF,TGCAGCGTTGGTAGGGTGGGAGCGGAAGCTTTCTTT
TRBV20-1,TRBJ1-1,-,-,CSALVGVLAEAFF,TGCAGTGCTTTAGTGGGGGTGTTGGCTGAAGCTTTCTTT
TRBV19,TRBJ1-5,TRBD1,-,CASSLGQGLNQPQHF,TGTGCCAGTAGTTTGGGACAGGGCTTAAATCAGCCCCAGCATTTT
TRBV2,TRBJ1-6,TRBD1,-,CASSLDRGSYNSPLHF,TGTGCCAGCAGTCTTGACAGGGGCTCCTATAATTCACCCCTCCACTTT
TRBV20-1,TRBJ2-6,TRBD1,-,CSAGQGAGANVLTF,TGCAGTGCTGGACAGGGGGCTGGGGCCAACGTCCTGACTTTC
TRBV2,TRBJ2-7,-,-,CASSTTVSYEQYF,TGTGCCAGCAGTACCACAGTCTCCTACGAGCAGTACTTC